This entry is about one T cell receptor (beta chain). Its antigen is unidentified. The V end lost 0 bases, the J end lost 4 bases, and 10 bases lay between the germline ends. CDR3 length: 14 amino acids. In germline, CDR1 is SGHRS, CDR2 YFSETQ. The data derive from a study of cytomegalovirus exposure and HLA in healthy donors. A multiplex PCR was run with 60 Vbeta primers and 13 Jbeta primers. Sequencing used immunoSEQ multiplex PCR; TCRdb keeps in-frame clones, though not all of them. This sample has 150,000 to 200,000 clones, with roughly 80% found just once. Broader study findings: Later work associated 16,951 TCR beta sequences with HLA alleles at 0.05 false discovery rate. The study put under 200 TCR beta chains on its list as cytomegalovirus-associated.

Regarding donors, all were healthy bone marrow donors. V is TRBV5-1 and J is TRBJ2-5; D may be TRBD2 (5 bases). This sequence was found in a male donor in good health and CMV-seronegative. Sequenced input: PBMCs. The CDR3 DNA reads TGCGCCAGCAGCTTGGCCCCCAGCGGAGAGACCCAGTACTTC. Amino acids: CASSLAPSGETQYF.